Following are 2 T cell receptor beta chains from one sample sequenced in a study of T cell repertoires in cytomegalovirus infection. TCRdb used MiXCR to reprocess the reads, holding one entry per CDR3 protein. The sample comprises some 180,000 distinct CDR3 sequences, about a tenth of which are singletons, and about 4.6% rests with the top ten. The sample consisted of PBMCs. Source of these receptors: a human donor in good health (CMV status not recorded). Some clones in this sample may be carry-over from other donors' samples.

This clonotype was detected ten times or more. The V and J genes are TRBV7-9 and TRBJ1-1; D unresolved. V was trimmed by 2 bases and J by 5 bases, leaving 18 bases between them. The CDR3 spans 16 residues. Per germline, CDR1 SEHNR and CDR2 FQNEAQ (reference sequence). Here the CDR3 DNA reads TGTGCCAGCAGCTTAAGGGCCGATGTTTGGGTTACTGAAGCTTTCTTT. This gives the protein CASSLRADVWVTEAFF. Complete variable domain (other parts from reference TRBV7-9 and TRBJ1-1): DTGVSQNPRHKITKRGQNVTFRCDPISEHNRLYWYRQTLGQGPEFLTYFQNEAQLEKSRLLSDRFSAERPKGSFSTLEIQRTEQGDSAMYLCASSLRADVWVTEAFFGQGTRLTVV.

This clonotype showed up many times. V and J are TRBV7-9 and TRBJ1-2; D is unresolved. This CDR3 is built from 14 residues. Germline lookup yields CDR1 SEHNR and CDR2 FQNEAQ (reference sequence). Trimming cost V 5 bases and J 0 bases, with 10 bases left between them. The CDR3 nucleotides are TGTGCCAGCAGCCCTAGCATGTCTAACTATGGCTACACCTTC. Translation gives CASSPSMSNYGYTF.